This T cell receptor beta chain was retrieved from a study of cytomegalovirus exposure and HLA in healthy donors. Broader study findings: TCR sequences were mostly rare, though some public TCRs occurred in many donors. Cytomegalovirus-associated TCR beta chains were listed, numbering 150 to 200. There were several of the most significant clusters that appeared linked to common viral pathogens in a later analysis.

With regard to this clone: As yet, its antigen is unknown.

PCR used 60 Vbeta primers and 13 Jbeta primers. Libraries were prepared by immunoSEQ multiplex PCR; TCRdb keeps only in-frame clonotypes and omits some of them. In the table there are fewer than 200,000 clones, about 65% of which are singletons. The CDR3 sequence is 19 residues long. CDR1 and CDR2 (germline): MGHRA, YSYEKL. V dropped 4 bases and J dropped 0 bases, with 22 bases sitting between them. This sequence originates from a girl between 5 and 17 years old in good health and CMV-seronegative. Sequenced input: PBMCs. The gene calls are TRBV4-1 and TRBJ2-1; TRBD1 is a possible D gene (6 bases). The DNA of the CDR3 is TGCGCCAGCAGCCGACCAAGAGACAGGTCTTGGGGCTCCTACAATGAGCAGTTCTTC. It encodes CASSRPRDRSWGSYNEQFF.